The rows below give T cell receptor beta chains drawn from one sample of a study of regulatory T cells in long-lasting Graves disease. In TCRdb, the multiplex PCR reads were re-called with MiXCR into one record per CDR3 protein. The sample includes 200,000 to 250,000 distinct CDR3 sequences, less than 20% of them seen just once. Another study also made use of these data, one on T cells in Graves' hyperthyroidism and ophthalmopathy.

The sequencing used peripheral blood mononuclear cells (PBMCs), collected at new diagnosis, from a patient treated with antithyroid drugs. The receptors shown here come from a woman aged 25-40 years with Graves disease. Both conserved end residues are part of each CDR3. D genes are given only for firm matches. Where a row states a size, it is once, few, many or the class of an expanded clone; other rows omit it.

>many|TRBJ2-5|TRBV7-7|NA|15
CASSILGLGQETQYF
TGTGCTAGCAGCATTCTAGGTCTGGGTCAAGAGACCCAGTACTTC
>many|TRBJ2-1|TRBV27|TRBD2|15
CASSLAGGPRNEQFF
TGTGCCAGCAGTTTAGCGGGAGGGCCCAGAAATGAGCAGTTCTTC
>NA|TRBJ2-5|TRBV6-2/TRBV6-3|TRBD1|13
CASSYNRGRAQYF
TGTGCCAGCAGTTACAACAGGGGACGGGCCCAGTACTTC
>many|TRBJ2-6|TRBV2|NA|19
CASSAPVGGQSSGANVLTF
TGTGCCAGCAGTGCCCCAGTTGGGGGACAAAGCTCTGGGGCCAACGTCCTGACTTTC
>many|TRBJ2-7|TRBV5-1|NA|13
CASSLAHGYEQYF
TGCGCCAGCAGCTTGGCCCACGGCTACGAGCAGTACTTC
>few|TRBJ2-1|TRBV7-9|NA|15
CASSFRDPIRDEQFF
TGTGCCAGCAGCTTCCGGGACCCAATCAGAGATGAGCAGTTCTTC
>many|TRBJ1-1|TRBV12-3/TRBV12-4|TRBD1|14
CASSLYRGNTEAFF
TGTGCCAGCAGTTTGTACAGGGGAAACACTGAAGCTTTCTTT
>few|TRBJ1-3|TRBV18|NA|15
CASSPTLVSGNTIYF
TGTGCCAGCTCACCGACTCTCGTCTCTGGAAACACCATATATTTT
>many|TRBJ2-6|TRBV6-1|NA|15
CASSKGWSGANVLTF
TGTGCCAGCAGTAAAGGGTGGTCTGGGGCCAACGTCCTGACTTTC
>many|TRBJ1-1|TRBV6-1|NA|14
CASSVTVTNTEAFF
TGTGCCAGCAGTGTAACAGTGACGAACACTGAAGCTTTCTTT
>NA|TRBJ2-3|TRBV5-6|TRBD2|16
CASSLQREHRTDTQYF
TGTGCCAGCAGCTTGCAGCGGGAGCATAGGACAGATACGCAGTATTTT
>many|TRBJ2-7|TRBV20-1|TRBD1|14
CSAWTGGIAYEQYF
TGCAGTGCCTGGACAGGGGGGATAGCCTACGAGCAGTACTTC
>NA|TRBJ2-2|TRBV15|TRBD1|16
CATSRGTGDLTGELFF
TGTGCCACCAGCAGAGGGACAGGGGATCTTACGGGGGAGCTGTTTTTT
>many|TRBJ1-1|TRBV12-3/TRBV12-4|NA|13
CASSFGTLGEAFF
TGTGCCAGCAGTTTCGGGACGCTTGGGGAAGCTTTCTTT
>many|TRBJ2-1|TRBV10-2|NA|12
CASSLLAWEQFF
TGCGCCAGCAGCCTCCTCGCATGGGAGCAGTTCTTC
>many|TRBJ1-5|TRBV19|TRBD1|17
CASSFTGVRSSNQPQHF
TGTGCCAGTAGTTTCACAGGGGTTCGGTCTAGCAATCAGCCCCAGCATTTT
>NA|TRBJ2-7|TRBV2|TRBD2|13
CASSGLAVYEQYF
TGTGCCAGCAGTGGACTAGCGGTCTACGAGCAGTACTTC
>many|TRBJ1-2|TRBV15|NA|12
CATSKVNYGYTF
TGTGCCACCAGCAAAGTCAACTATGGCTACACCTTC
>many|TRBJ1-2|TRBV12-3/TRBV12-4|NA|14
CASSFTGGGYRYTF
TGTGCCAGCAGTTTTACCGGGGGGGGCTACCGCTACACCTTC
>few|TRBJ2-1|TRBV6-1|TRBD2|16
CAGSSGTSGRFYEQFF
TGTGCCGGCAGCTCCGGGACTAGCGGGAGATTCTATGAGCAGTTCTTC
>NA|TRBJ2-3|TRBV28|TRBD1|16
CASTIPRGQRSRTQYF
TGTGCCAGCACTATCCCCCGGGGACAGAGGTCGCGAACGCAGTATTTT
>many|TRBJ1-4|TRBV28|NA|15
CASSGVHVTNEKLFF
TGTGCCAGCAGTGGAGTACACGTTACTAATGAAAAACTGTTTTTT
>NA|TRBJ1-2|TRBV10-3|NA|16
CAISGLGGRLPGGYTF
TGTGCCATCAGTGGGCTTGGGGGAAGACTCCCGGGAGGCTACACCTTC
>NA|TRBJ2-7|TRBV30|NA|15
CAWSVSRAGRREQYF
TGTGCCTGGAGTGTATCTCGGGCAGGGCGACGGGAGCAGTACTTC
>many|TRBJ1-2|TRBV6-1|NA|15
CASSEGGGASYGYTF
TGTGCCAGCAGTGAAGGGGGGGGCGCGAGCTATGGCTACACCTTC